One sample yielded the 13 T cell receptor beta chains listed below, sequenced in a study of CD8+ T cells in alopecia areata. Treatment in this sample: oral pan-JAK inhibitor, 5-10 mg twice daily. Investigators isolated RNA and reverse transcribed it into cDNA to act as the sequencing template. Assay used: immunoSEQ multiplex PCR; TCRdb lists only in-frame clones, some missing. This table has 110,000 or so clones, roughly 56% appearing once. The source was CD4+ T cells sorted from blood, collected at week 24, from a patient treated with tofacitinib. The receptor source for this set is a human donor with alopecia areata.

A single count supports this clone. The same CDR3 arises from other DNA sequences in this sample as well. V and J are TRBV29-1 and TRBJ1-2; a possible D gene is TRBD1 (5 bases). The length of the CDR3 is 12 residues. Germline lookup yields CDR1 SQVTM and CDR2 ANQGSEA. Trimming stripped 6 bases from V and 4 bases from J, with 12 bases between. The CDR3 loop is CSVDQGGYGYTF. The CDR3 nucleotides are TGCAGCGTCGACCAGGGAGGCTATGGCTACACCTTC.

This clone has just a few counts. The chain links TRBV4-2 to TRBJ1-4, with 7 bases matching TRBD1. The V segment lost 1 base and the J segment 8 bases; nucleotides outside the gene matches: 7. The CDR3 runs to 15 residues. The germline gives CDR1 LGHNA, CDR2 YNFKEQ. CDR3 coding DNA: TGTGCCAGCAGCCAAGCCGGGACAGAGAGGGAAAAACTGTTTTTT. It codes for CASSQAGTEREKLFF.

This sequence joins TRBV7-2 and TRBJ2-3, with 12 bases fitting TRBD2. In germline, CDR1 is SGHTA, CDR2 FQGNSA. V shed 5 bases and J 0 bases; nucleotides not matched to a gene: 3. The CDR3 runs 16 residues. The DNA for the CDR3 is TGTGCCAGCAGCCGGACTAGCGGGGTTAGCACAGATACGCAGTATTTT. As protein: CASSRTSGVSTDTQYF.

The chain links TRBV7-2 to TRBJ2-2; D is ambiguous. The V gene's germline CDR1 is SGHTA and CDR2 FQGNSA. The V gene lost 7 bases and the J gene lost 2 bases, with 11 bases spanning the gap. This CDR3 is 14 amino acids long. DNA for the CDR3: TGTGCCAGCACCTCGAACTTCAACACCGGGGAGCTGTTTTTT. Its translation: CASTSNFNTGELFF.

The chain couples TRBV4-2 to TRBJ1-1, with unresolved D. The CDR3 totals 12 residues. Germline V gene sequence: CDR1 LGHNA, CDR2 YNFKEQ. V was shortened by 1 base and J by 10 bases, with 10 bases between the two germline ends. CDR3 sequence reads: CASSQGSVRAFF. The DNA for the CDR3 is TGTGCCAGCAGCCAAGGGTCCGTAAGAGCTTTCTTT.

The V call is TRBV9, the J call TRBJ1-2; tentative D call: TRBD1 (5 bases). Germline V lookup: CDR1 SGDLS, CDR2 YYNGEE. The CDR3 runs 15 residues. Trimming removed 1 base at V and 4 bases at J, with 14 bases between. CDR3 DNA sequence: TGTGCCAGCAGCGTAATTGACCAGGGACTCTATGGCTACACCTTC. Translated, it gives CASSVIDQGLYGYTF.

The V and J genes are TRBV27 and TRBJ1-5, with TRBD1 as a possible D gene (6 bases). This CDR3 spans 15 amino acids. CDR1 is MNHEY, CDR2 SMNVEV, per germline (reference sequence). V shed 5 bases and J shed 0 bases, with 11 bases lying between them. CDR3 sequence (DNA): TGTGCCAGCAGTCTGGCAGGGGCTAGCAATCAGCCCCAGCATTTT. As protein: CASSLAGASNQPQHF.

This clone has just a few counts. V and J are TRBV29-1 and TRBJ1-4; D gene ambiguous. V was shortened by 7 bases and J by 7 bases, with 10 bases between the two germline ends. Germline V CDR1 and CDR2: SQVTM, ANQGSEA. The CDR3 sequence is 11 residues long. The CDR3 protein is CSAVNREKLFF. The CDR3 coding sequence is TGCAGCGCCGTTAATCGTGAAAAACTGTTTTTT.

This clone was seen a handful of times. The J gene is TRBJ1-1, the V gene TRBV29-1, with 10 bases aligning to TRBD1. The CDR3 covers 13 residues. Trimming removed 4 bases from V and 1 base from J; junction bases left unmatched: 0. CDR1 and CDR2 from the germline V gene are SQVTM and ANQGSEA. DNA for the CDR3: TGCAGCGTTGGGGACAGGGGGAACACTGAAGCTTTCTTT. This codes for CSVGDRGNTEAFF. Variable domain in full (rest from reference TRBV29-1 and TRBJ1-1): SAVISQKPSRDICQRGTSLTIQCQVDSQVTMMFWYRQQPGQSLTLIATANQGSEATYESGFVIDKFPISRPNLTFSTLTVSNMSPEDSSIYLCSVGDRGNTEAFFGQGTRLTVV.

The V call is TRBV29-1, the J call TRBJ1-1; maybe TRBD1 (6 bases). The CDR3 loop spans 14 amino acids. CDR1 and CDR2 from the germline V gene are SQVTM and ANQGSEA. V lost 7 bases to trimming and J lost 0 bases, with 15 bases between them. Here the CDR3 reads CSGRGRLMNTEAFF. The CDR3 DNA sequence: TGCAGCGGCAGGGGCCGCCTTATGAACACTGAAGCTTTCTTT.

The chain has TRBV30 and TRBJ2-5; maybe TRBD1 (6 bases). Germline V gene lookup returns CDR1 GTSNPN and CDR2 SVGIG (reference sequence). The CDR3 runs to 15 residues. V was shortened by 5 bases and J by 3 bases, with 19 bases between the two germline ends. The CDR3 region is CAWPMRGTSEETQYF. CDR3 DNA sequence: TGTGCCTGGCCGATGAGGGGGACATCTGAAGAGACCCAGTACTTC.

This chain uses TRBV27 with TRBJ1-5, with D hard to call. Germline CDR1 MNHEY, CDR2 SMNVEV (reference sequence). V lost 5 bases, J lost 0 bases, and 14 bases lay in between. CDR3 size: 16 residues. CDR3 residues: CASSRRADYSNQPQHF. In DNA form, the CDR3 reads TGTGCCAGCAGTCGCCGGGCCGATTATAGCAATCAGCCCCAGCATTTT.

This clone was seen more than once but under ten times. Additional DNA sequences in this sample encode the identical CDR3. The gene calls are TRBV5-1 and TRBJ1-1; 9 bases agree with TRBD1. Germline CDR1 SGHRS, CDR2 YFSETQ. V trimming: 0 bases; J trimming: 6 bases; junction bases outside the gene matches: 3. The CDR3 covers 14 residues. CDR3 residues: CASSLGQGVAEAFF. CDR3 nucleotides: TGCGCCAGCAGCTTGGGACAGGGGGTGGCTGAAGCTTTCTTT.